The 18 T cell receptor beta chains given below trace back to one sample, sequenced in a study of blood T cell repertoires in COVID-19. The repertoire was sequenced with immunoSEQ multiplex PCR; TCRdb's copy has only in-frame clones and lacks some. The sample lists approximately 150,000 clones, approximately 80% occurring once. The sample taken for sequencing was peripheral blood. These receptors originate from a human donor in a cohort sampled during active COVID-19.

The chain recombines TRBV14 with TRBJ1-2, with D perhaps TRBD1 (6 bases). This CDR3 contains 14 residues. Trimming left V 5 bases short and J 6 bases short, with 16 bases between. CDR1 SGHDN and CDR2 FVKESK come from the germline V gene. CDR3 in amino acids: CASSARQEVDGYTF. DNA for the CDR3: TGTGCCAGCAGCGCTCGACAGGAGGTGGATGGCTACACCTTC.

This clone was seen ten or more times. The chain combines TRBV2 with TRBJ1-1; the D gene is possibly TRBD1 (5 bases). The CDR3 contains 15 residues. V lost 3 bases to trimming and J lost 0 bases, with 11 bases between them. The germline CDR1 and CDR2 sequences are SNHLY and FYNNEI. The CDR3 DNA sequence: TGTGCCAGCAGTGAGCCTAGACAGATGAACACTGAAGCTTTCTTT. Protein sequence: CASSEPRQMNTEAFF.

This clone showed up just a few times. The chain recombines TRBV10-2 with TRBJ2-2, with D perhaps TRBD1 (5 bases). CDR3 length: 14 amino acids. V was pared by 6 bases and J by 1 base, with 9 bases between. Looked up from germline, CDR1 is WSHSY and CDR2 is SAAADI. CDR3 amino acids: CASRTVGNTGELFF. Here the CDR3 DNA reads TGCGCCAGCAGGACAGTGGGGAACACCGGGGAGCTGTTTTTT.

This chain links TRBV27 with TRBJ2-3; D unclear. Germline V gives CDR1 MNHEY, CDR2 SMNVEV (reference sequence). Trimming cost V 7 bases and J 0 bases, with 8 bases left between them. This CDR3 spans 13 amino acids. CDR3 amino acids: CASMPGSTDTQYF. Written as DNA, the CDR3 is TGTGCCAGCATGCCAGGAAGCACAGATACGCAGTATTTT.

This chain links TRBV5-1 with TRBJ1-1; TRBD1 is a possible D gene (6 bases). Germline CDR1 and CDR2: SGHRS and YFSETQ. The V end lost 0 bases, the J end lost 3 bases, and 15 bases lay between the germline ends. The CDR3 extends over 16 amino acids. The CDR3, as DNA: TGCGCCAGCAGCTTGGAACCGAGGGGGACACACACTGAAGCTTTCTTT. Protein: CASSLEPRGTHTEAFF. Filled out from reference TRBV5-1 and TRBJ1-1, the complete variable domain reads KAGVTQTPRYLIKTRGQQVTLSCSPISGHRSVSWYQQTPGQGLQFLFEYFSETQRNKGNFPGRFSGRQFSNSRSEMNVSTLELGDSALYLCASSLEPRGTHTEAFFGQGTRLTVV.

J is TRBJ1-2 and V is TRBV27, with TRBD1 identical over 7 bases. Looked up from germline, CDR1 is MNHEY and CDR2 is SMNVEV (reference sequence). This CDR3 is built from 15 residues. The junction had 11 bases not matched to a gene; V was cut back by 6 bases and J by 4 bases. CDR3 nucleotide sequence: TGTGCCAGCAGGCGAACGGGACAGCAGATCTATGGCTACACCTTC. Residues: CASRRTGQQIYGYTF.

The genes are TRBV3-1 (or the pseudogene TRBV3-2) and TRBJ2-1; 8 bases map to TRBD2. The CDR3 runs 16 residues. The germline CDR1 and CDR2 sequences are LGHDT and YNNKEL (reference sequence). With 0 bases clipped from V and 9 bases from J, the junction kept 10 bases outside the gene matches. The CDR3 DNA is TGTGCCAGCAGCCAAGATCCCAGCGGGGGTCGAAGTGAGCAGTTCTTC. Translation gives CASSQDPSGGRSEQFF.

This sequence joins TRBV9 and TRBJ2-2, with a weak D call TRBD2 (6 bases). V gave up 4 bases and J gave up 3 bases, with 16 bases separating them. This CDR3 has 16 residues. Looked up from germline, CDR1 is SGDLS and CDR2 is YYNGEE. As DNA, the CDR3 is TGTGCCAGCAGCCCCCGTTCCCCGGGGGACACCGGGGAGCTGTTTTTT. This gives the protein CASSPRSPGDTGELFF.

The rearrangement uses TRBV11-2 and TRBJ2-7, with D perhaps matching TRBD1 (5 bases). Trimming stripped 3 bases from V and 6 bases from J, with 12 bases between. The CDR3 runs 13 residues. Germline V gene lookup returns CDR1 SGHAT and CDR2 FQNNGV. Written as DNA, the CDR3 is TGTGCCAGCAGCTTGTCCAGGGTGAGCGAGCAGTACTTC. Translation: CASSLSRVSEQYF.

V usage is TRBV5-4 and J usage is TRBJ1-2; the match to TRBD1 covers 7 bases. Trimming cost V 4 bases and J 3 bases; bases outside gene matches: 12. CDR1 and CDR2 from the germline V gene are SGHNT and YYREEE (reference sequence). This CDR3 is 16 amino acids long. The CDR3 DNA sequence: TGTGCCAGCAGCGGCCGCTCCGGGACAGAGTACTATGGCTACACCTTC. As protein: CASSGRSGTEYYGYTF.

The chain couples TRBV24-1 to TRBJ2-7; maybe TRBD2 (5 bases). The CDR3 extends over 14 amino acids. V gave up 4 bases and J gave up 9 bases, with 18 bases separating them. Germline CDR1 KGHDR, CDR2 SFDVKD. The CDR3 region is CATSEKNTSFRQYV. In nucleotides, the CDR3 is TGTGCCACCAGTGAAAAAAACACTAGTTTCCGGCAGTACGTC.

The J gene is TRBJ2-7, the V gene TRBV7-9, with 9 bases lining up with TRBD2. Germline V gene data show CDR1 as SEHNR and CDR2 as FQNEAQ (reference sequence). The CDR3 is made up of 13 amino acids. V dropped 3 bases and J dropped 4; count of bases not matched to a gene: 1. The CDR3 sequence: CASSFTSGYEQYV. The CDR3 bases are TGTGCCAGCAGCTTTACTAGCGGGTACGAGCAGTACGTC.

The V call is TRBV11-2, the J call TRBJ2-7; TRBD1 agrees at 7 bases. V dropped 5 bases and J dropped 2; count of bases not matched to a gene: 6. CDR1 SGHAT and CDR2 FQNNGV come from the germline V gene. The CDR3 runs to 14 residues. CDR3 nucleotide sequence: TGTGCCAGCAGCGCCGGACAGGTCGCCTACGAGCAGTACTTC. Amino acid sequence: CASSAGQVAYEQYF. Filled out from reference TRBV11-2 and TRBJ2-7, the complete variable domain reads EAGVAQSPRYKIIEKRQSVAFWCNPISGHATLYWYQQILGQGPKLLIQFQNNGVVDDSQLPKDRFSAERLKGVDSTLKIQPAKLEDSAVYLCASSAGQVAYEQYFGPGTRLTVT.

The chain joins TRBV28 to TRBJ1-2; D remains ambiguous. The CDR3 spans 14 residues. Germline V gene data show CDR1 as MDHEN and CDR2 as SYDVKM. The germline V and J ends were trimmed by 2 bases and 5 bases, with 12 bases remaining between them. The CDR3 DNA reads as TGTGCCAGCAGTTTACGGAGCGTAGAGTATGGCTACACCTTC. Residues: CASSLRSVEYGYTF.

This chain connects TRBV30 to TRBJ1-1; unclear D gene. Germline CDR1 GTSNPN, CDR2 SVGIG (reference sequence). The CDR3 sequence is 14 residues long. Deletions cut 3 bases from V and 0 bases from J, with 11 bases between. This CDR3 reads CAWRSGGLNTEAFF. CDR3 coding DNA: TGTGCCTGGAGATCGGGAGGCTTGAACACTGAAGCTTTCTTT.

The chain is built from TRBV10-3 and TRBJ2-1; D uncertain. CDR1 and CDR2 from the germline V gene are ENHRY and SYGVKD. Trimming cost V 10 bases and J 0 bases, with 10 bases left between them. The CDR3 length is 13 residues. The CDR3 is CATSDFSYNEQFF. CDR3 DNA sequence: TGTGCCACCTCAGACTTCTCCTACAATGAGCAGTTCTTC.

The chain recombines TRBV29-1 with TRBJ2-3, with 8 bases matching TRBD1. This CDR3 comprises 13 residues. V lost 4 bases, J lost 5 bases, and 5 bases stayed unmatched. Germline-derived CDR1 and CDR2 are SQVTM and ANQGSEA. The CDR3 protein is CSVGQGAGDTQYF. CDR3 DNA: TGCAGCGTTGGGCAGGGGGCTGGAGATACGCAGTATTTT.

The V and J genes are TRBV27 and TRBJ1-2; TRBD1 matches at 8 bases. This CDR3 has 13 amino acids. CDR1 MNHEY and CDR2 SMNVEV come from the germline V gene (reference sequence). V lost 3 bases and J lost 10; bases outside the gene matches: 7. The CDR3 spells CASSFLQGADYTF. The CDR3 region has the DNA TGTGCCAGCAGTTTTCTGCAGGGGGCTGACTACACCTTC.